The clone carrying this T cell receptor (beta chain) was seen a few times. These data originate in a study of patients and donors after allogeneic stem cell transplantation. The CDR3 length is 15 residues. Germline V CDR1 and CDR2: SGDLS, YYNGEE. J gave up 5 bases and V 10 bases, and 14 bases lay outside the gene matches. TCRdb called the RT-PCR reads again in MiXCR, with one record for every CDR3 protein. The table shows 900,000 to 1,000,000 distinct CDR3 sequences, with roughly 17% occurring only once. This sequence was found in a human donor who was either an allogeneic HSCT recipient or a stem cell or donor lymphocyte infusion donor (not recorded which). It is not recorded whose cells these are; they may come from a transplant donor. The sequenced material came from blood, either unsorted or a sorted T cell fraction (not recorded which). The chain is built from TRBV9 and TRBJ2-2; 7 bases line up with TRBD1. CDR3 bases: TGTGCCGCCGTCCCCCCAGGGGGACGTACCGGGGAGCTGTTTTTT. This gives the protein CAAVPPGGRTGELFF.